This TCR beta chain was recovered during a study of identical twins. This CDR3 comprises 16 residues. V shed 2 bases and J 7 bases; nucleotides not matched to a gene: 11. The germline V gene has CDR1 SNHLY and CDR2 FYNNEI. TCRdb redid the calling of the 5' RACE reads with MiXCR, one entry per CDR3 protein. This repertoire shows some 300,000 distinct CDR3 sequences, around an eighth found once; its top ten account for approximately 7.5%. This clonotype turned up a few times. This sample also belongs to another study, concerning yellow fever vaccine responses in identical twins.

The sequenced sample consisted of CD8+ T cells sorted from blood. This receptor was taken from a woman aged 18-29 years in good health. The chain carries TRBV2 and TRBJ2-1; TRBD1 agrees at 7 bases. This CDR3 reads CASSERLGGTGNEQFF. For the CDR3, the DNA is TGTGCCAGCAGTGAACGCTTAGGGGGCACAGGGAATGAGCAGTTCTTC.